This T cell receptor beta chain originates from a study of T-cell memory formation after mild COVID-19. General study results and limits: Mainly in CM and EM were contracting CD4+ clones; CD8+ were in EMRA.

TCRdb itself ran the 5' RACE reads through MiXCR, one entry per CDR3 protein. Of 430,000 or so distinct CDR3 sequences in the sample, 20% to 30% were seen once. The CDR3 runs 15 residues. V lost 1 base and J 3 bases, leaving 13 bases between the germline ends. Germline CDR1 and CDR2: SGHVS and FQNEAQ. As for this clonotype: The antigen remains unidentified.

Sequenced input: PBMCs or a T cell subset sorted from them (not recorded which). This TCR was recovered from an adult woman who had mild COVID-19 (a few samples of this study predate the infection). Cell type and time point are not known. This chain connects TRBV7-8 to TRBJ2-7; D is ambiguous. The CDR3 is CASSLDVGPGYEQYF. The CDR3 DNA is TGTGCCAGCAGCTTAGACGTAGGGCCCGGCTACGAGCAGTACTTC.